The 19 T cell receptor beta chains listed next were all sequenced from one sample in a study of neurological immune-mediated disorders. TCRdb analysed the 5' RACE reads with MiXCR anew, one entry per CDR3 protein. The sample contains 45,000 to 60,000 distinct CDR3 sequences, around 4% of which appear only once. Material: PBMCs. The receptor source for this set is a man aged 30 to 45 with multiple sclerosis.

The CDR3 reads CASSLRKGIDTEAFF. As DNA, the CDR3 is TGTGCCAGCAGCCTGCGGAAGGGAATTGACACTGAAGCTTTCTTT. This chain joins TRBV3-1 and TRBJ1-1; D unresolved. The V and J ends lost 4 bases and 3 bases respectively, with 15 bases between them. The germline V gene has CDR1 LGHDT and CDR2 YNNKEL (reference sequence). The CDR3 spans 15 residues.

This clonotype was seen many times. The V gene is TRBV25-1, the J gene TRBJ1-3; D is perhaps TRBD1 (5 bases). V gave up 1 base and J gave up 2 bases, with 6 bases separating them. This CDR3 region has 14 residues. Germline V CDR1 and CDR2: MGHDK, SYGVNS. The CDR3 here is CASSESTAGNTIYF. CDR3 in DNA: TGTGCCAGCAGTGAATCGACAGCTGGAAACACCATATATTTT.

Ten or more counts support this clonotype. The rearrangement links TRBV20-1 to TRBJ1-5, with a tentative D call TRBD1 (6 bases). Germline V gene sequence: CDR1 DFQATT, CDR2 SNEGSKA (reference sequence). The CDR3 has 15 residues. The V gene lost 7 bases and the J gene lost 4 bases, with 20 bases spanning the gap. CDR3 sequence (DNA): TGCAGTGTGATGCGGCCAGGGGTTTTAAATCAGCCCCAGCATTTT. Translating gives CSVMRPGVLNQPQHF.

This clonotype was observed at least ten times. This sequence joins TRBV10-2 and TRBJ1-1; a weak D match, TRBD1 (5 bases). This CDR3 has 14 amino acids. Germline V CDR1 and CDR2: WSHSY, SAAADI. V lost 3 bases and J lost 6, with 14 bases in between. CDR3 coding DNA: TGCGCCAGCAGTGATTCGACAGAGGTTGCTGAAGCTTTCTTT. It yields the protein CASSDSTEVAEAFF.

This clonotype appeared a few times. CDR3 loop: CASSFQGRHEQYF. In DNA form, the CDR3 reads TGTGCCAGCAGTTTTCAGGGTCGGCACGAGCAGTACTTC. The chain couples TRBV28 to TRBJ2-7; a weak D match, TRBD1 (5 bases). CDR3 length equals 13 residues. The germline V and J ends were trimmed by 3 bases and 5 bases, with 11 bases remaining between them. Per germline, CDR1 MDHEN and CDR2 SYDVKM.

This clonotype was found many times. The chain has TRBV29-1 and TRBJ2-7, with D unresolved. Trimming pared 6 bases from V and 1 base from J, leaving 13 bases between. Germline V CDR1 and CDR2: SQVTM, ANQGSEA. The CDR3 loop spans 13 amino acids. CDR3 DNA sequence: TGCAGCGTGGCGCAAAGGTTATCCTACGAGCAGTACTTC. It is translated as CSVAQRLSYEQYF.

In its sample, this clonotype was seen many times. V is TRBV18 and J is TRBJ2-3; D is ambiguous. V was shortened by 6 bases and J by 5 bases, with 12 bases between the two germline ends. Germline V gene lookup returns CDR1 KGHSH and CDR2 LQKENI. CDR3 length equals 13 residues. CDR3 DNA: TGTGCCAGCTCTCCCGATCCCGGAGATACGCAGTATTTT. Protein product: CASSPDPGDTQYF.

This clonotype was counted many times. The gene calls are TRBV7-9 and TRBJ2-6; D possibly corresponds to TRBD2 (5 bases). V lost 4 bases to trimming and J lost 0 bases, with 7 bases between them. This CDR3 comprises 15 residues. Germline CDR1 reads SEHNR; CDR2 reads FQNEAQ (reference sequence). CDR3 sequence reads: CASSSGYSGANVLTF. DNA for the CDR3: TGTGCCAGCAGCTCGGGGTACTCTGGGGCCAACGTCCTGACTTTC.

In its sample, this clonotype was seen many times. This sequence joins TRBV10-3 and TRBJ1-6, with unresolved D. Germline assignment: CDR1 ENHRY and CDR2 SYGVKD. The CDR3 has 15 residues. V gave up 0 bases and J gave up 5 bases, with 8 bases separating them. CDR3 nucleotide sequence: TGTGCCATCAGTGAGTCTAGACAAAATAATTCACCCCTCCACTTT. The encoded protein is CAISESRQNNSPLHF.

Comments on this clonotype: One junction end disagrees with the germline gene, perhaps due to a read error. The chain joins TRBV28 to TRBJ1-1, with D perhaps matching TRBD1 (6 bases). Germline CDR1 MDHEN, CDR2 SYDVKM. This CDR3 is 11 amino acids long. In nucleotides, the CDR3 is TGTGCCACCGGGGGGGACACTGAAGCTTACTTT. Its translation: CATGGDTEAYF.

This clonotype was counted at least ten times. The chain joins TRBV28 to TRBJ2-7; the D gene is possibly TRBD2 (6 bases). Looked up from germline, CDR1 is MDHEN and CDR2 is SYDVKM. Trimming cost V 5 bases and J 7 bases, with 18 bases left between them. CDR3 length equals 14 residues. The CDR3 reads CASSPRGIRQEQYF. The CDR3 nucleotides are TGTGCCAGCAGTCCCCGGGGGATCCGTCAGGAGCAGTACTTC.

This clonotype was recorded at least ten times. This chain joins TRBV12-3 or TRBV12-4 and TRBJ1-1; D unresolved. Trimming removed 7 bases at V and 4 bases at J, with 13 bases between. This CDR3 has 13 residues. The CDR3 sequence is CASTPGRTTEAFF. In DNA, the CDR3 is TGTGCCAGCACCCCAGGACGGACCACTGAAGCTTTCTTT.

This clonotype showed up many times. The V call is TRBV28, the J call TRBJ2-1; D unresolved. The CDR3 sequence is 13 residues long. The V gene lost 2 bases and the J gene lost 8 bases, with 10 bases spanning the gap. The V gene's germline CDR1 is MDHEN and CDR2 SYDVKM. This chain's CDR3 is CASSLDILHEQFF. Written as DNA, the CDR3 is TGTGCCAGCAGTTTAGATATTCTGCATGAGCAGTTCTTC.

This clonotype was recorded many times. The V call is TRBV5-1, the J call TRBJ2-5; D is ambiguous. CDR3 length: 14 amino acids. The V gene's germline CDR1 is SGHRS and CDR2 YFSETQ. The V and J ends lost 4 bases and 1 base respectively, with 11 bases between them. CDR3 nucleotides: TGCGCCAGCAGCATGTCCGGTTCCCAAGAGACCCAGTACTTC. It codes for CASSMSGSQETQYF. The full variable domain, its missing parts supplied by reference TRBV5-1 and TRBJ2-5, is KAGVTQTPRYLIKTRGQQVTLSCSPISGHRSVSWYQQTPGQGLQFLFEYFSETQRNKGNFPGRFSGRQFSNSRSEMNVSTLELGDSALYLCASSMSGSQETQYFGPGTRLLVL.

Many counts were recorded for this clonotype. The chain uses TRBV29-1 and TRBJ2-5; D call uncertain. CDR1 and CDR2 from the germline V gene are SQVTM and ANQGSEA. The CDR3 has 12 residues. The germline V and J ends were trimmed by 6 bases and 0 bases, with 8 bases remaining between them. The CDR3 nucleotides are TGCAGCGTAAGCCGGGACCAAGAGACCCAGTACTTC. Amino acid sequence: CSVSRDQETQYF.

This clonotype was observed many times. The CDR3 DNA sequence: TGTGCCAGCAGCTTCGGCGGACAGGGACAAGAGACCCAGTACTTC. Translation: CASSFGGQGQETQYF. J is TRBJ2-5 and V is TRBV11-2, with TRBD1 matching 8 bases. The V gene's germline CDR1 is SGHAT and CDR2 FQNNGV. CDR3 length: 15 residues. The J segment lost 2 bases and the V segment lost 3 bases, leaving 5 bases of the junction unmatched.

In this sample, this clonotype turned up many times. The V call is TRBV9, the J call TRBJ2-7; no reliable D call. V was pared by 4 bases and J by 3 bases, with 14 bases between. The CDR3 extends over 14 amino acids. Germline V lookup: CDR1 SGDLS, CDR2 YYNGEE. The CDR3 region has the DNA TGTGCCAGCAGCCCAGTGGTCGGTCACTACGAGCAGTACTTC. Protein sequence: CASSPVVGHYEQYF. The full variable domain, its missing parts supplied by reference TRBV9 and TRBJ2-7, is DSGVTQTPKHLITATGQRVTLRCSPRSGDLSVYWYQQSLDQGLQFLIQYYNGEERAKGNILERFSAQQFPDLHSELNLSSLELGDSALYFCASSPVVGHYEQYFGPGTRLTVT.

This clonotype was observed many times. CDR3 sequence: CASSPRPLRDRVYGYTF. Here the CDR3 DNA reads TGTGCCAGCAGCCCCCGACCTTTACGGGACAGGGTTTATGGCTACACCTTC. This chain uses TRBV11-2 with TRBJ1-2, with 9 bases fitting TRBD1. CDR1 and CDR2 from the germline V gene are SGHAT and FQNNGV. This CDR3 contains 17 residues. After removal of 5 bases from V and 5 bases from J, the junction contained 15 bases not matched to a gene.

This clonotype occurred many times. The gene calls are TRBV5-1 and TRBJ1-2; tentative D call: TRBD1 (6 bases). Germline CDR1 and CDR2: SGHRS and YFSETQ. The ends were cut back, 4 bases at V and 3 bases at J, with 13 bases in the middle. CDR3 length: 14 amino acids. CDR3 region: CASSPAGEYYGYTF. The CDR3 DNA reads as TGCGCCAGCAGCCCGGCAGGGGAATACTATGGCTACACCTTC.